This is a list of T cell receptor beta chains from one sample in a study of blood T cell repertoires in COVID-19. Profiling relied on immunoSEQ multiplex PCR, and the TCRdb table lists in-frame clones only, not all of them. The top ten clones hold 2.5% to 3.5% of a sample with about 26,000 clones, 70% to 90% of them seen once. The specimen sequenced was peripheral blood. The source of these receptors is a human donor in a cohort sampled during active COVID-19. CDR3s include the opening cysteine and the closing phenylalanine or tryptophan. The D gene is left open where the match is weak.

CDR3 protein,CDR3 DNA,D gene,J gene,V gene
CASKGASGNYNEQFF,TGTGCCAGCAAGGGGGCTAGCGGGAATTACAATGAGCAGTTCTTC,TRBD2,TRBJ2-1,TRBV28
CASSATTGGSYEQYF,TGTGCCAGCAGCGCCACTACAGGGGGCTCCTACGAGCAGTACTTC,TRBD1,TRBJ2-7,TRBV6-5
CASSLESRSYEQYF,TGTGCCAGCTCCCTAGAAAGTAGGTCCTACGAGCAGTACTTC,.,TRBJ2-7,TRBV6-5
CASSPGTSGPDTQYF,TGTGCCAGCAGCCCCGGGACTAGCGGTCCGGATACGCAGTATTTT,TRBD2,TRBJ2-3,TRBV6-5
CASSPGGSQYF,TGTGCCAGCAGCCCCGGGGGGTCCCAGTACTTC,TRBD2,TRBJ2-5,TRBV7-8
CASSPSYEQYF,TGTGCCAGCAGCCCTTCCTACGAGCAGTACTTC,.,TRBJ2-7,TRBV6-1
CATRDIRGAFF,TGTGCCACCCGGGACATTAGGGGAGCTTTCTTT,.,TRBJ1-1,TRBV11-2
CASSNRNTEAFF,TGTGCCAGCAGTAACAGGAACACTGAAGCTTTCTTT,.,TRBJ1-1,TRBV2
CASSIRTSGESNEQFF,TGTGCCAGCAGCATACGGACTAGCGGGGAGAGCAATGAGCAGTTCTTC,TRBD2,TRBJ2-1,TRBV7-2
CASRDGGSSYEQYF,TGTGCCAGCAGGGACGGGGGGTCTTCCTACGAGCAGTACTTC,TRBD2,TRBJ2-7,TRBV6-5